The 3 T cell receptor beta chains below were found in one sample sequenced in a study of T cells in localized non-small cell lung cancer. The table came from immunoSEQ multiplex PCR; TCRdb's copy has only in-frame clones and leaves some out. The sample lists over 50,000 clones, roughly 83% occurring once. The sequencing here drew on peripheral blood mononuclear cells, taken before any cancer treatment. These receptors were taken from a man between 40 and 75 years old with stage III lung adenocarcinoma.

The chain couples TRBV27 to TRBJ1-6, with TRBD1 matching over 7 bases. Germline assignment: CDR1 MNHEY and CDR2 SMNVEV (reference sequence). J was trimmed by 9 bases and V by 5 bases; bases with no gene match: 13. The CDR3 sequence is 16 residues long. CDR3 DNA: TGTGCCAGCAGTCCCAGGTCTGGCAGGGGGGGTTCACCCCTCCACTTT. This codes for CASSPRSGRGGSPLHF.

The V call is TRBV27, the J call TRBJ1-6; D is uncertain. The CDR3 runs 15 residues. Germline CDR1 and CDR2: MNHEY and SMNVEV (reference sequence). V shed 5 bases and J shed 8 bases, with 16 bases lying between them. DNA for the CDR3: TGTGCCAGCAGTCCAGGCCCTGGCCGCGATTCACCCCTCCACTTT. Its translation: CASSPGPGRDSPLHF.

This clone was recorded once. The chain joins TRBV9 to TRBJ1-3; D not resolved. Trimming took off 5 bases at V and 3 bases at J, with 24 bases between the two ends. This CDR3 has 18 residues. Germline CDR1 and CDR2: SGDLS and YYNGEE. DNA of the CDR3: TGTGCCAGCAGTTCGAGCGTCGGGTTCGCGTATGATGGAAACACCATATATTTT. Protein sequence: CASSSSVGFAYDGNTIYF.